The clone carrying this TCR beta chain was detected only once. Its specificity is not known. Generated by immunoSEQ multiplex PCR, the TCRdb table keeps only in-frame clones and is missing some. In the table there are about 120,000 clones, 92% of which are singletons. V gave up 3 bases and J gave up 7 bases, with 10 bases separating them. Germline V gene sequence: CDR1 SEHNR, CDR2 FQNEAQ (reference sequence). CDR3 length: 14 amino acids. This record belongs to a study of T cell responses to AZD1222 COVID-19 vaccine. Whole-study results and caveats: Only a handful of AZD1222 recipients were seropositive at baseline. Sampling that yielded the repertoires occurred only after the peak T cell response. The donor group comprised mostly white British people and more females; the analysis possibly underestimated clonal diversity.

The sequence was obtained from an adult in good health. The chain uses TRBV7-9 and TRBJ1-6; possible D gene TRBD1, 6 bases. The sequencing here drew on peripheral blood, taken on day 0 of AZD1222 vaccination. Written as DNA, the CDR3 is TGTGCCAGCAGCTTCGCACAGGGCAATTCACCCCTCCACTTT. Protein: CASSFAQGNSPLHF.